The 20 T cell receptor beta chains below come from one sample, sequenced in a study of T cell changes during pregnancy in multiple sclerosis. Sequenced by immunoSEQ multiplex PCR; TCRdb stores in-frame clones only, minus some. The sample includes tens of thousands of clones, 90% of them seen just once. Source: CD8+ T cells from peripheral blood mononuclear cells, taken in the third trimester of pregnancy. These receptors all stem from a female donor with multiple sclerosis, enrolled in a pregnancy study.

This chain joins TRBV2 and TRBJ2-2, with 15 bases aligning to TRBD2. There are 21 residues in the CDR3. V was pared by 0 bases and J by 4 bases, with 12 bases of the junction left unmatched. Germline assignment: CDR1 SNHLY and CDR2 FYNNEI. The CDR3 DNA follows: TGTGCCAGCAGTGAAGCTGGCGGACTAGCGGGAGGGCCGGTTACCACCGGGGAGCTGTTTTTT. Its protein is CASSEAGGLAGGPVTTGELFF.

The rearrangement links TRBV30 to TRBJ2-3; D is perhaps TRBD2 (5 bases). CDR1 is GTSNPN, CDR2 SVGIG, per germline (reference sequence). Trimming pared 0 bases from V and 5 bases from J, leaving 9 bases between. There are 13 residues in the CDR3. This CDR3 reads CAWSVGSVDTQYF. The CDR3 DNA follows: TGTGCCTGGAGTGTAGGGAGTGTAGATACGCAGTATTTT. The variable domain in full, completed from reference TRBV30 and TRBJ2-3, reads SQTIHQWPATLVQPVGSPLSLECTVEGTSNPNLYWYRQAAGRGLQLLFYSVGIGQISSEVPQNLSASRPQDRQFILSSKKLLLSDSGFYLCAWSVGSVDTQYFGPGTRLTVL.

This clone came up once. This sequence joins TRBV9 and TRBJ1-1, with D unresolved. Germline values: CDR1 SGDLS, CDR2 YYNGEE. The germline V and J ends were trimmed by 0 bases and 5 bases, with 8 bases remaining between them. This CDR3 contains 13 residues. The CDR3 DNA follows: TGTGCCAGCAGCGTAGGGGCGGGAACTGAAGCTTTCTTT. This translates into CASSVGAGTEAFF.

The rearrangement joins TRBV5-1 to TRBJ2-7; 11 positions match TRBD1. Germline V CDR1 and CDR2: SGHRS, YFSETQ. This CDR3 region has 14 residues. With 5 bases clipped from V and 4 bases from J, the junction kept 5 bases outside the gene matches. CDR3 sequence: CASRGTGGKYEQYF. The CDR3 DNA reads TGCGCCAGCAGGGGGACAGGGGGAAAATACGAGCAGTACTTC.

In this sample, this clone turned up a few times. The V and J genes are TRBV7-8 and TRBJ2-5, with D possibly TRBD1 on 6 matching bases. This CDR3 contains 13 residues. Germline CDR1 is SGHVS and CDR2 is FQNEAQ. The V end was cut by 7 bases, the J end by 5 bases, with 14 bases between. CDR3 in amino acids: CASKGEAYETQYF. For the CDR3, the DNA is TGTGCCAGCAAGGGGGAAGCGTACGAGACCCAGTACTTC. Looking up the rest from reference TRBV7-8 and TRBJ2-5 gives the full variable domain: GAGVSQSPRYKVAKRGQDVALRCDPISGHVSLFWYQQALGQGPEFLTYFQNEAQLDKSGLPSDRFFAERPEGSVSTLKIQRTQQEDSAVYLCASKGEAYETQYFGPGTRLLVL.

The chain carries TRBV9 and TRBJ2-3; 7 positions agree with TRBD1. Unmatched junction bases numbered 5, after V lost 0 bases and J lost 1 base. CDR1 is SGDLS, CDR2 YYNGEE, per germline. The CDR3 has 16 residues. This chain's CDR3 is CASSVDPGGGTDTQYF. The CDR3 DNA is TGTGCCAGCAGCGTAGATCCAGGGGGAGGCACAGATACGCAGTATTTT.

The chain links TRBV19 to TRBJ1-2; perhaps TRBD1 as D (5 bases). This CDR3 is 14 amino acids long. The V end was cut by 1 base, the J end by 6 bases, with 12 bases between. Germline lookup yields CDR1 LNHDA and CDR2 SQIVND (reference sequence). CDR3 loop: CASSIGLPGDGYTF. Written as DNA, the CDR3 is TGTGCCAGTAGTATAGGCCTCCCGGGGGATGGCTACACCTTC.

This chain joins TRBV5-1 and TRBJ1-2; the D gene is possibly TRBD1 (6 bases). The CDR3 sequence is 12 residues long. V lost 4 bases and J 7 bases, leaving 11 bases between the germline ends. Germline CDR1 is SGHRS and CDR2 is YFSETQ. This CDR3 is CASSETGLGYTF. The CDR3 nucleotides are TGCGCCAGCAGCGAAACAGGGCTTGGCTACACCTTC.

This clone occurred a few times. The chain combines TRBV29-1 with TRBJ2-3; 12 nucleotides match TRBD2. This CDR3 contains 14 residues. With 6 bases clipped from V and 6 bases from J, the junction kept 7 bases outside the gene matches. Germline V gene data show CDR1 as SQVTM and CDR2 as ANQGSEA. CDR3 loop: CSVGGTSGRDTQYF. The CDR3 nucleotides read TGCAGCGTCGGAGGGACTAGCGGGCGGGATACGCAGTATTTT.

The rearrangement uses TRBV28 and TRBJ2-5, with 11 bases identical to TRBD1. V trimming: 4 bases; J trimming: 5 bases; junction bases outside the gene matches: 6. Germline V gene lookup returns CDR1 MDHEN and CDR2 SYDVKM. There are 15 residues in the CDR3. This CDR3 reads CASSSRTGGKETQYF. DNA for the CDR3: TGTGCCAGCAGTTCGAGGACAGGGGGCAAGGAGACCCAGTACTTC.

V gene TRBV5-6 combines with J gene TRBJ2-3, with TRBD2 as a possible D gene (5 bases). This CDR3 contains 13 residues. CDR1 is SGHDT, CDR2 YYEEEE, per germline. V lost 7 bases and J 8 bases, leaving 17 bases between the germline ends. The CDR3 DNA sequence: TGTGCCAGCGGCGTGTACGTCGAGGGTACGCAGTATTTT. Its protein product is CASGVYVEGTQYF.

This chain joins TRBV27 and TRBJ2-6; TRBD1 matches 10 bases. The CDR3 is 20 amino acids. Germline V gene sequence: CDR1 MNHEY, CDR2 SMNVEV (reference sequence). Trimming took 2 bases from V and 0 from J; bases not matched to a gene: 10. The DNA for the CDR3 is TGTGCCAGCAGTTTAGTTCTGAGACAGGGGGCTCTCTCTGGGGCCAACGTCCTGACTTTC. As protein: CASSLVLRQGALSGANVLTF.

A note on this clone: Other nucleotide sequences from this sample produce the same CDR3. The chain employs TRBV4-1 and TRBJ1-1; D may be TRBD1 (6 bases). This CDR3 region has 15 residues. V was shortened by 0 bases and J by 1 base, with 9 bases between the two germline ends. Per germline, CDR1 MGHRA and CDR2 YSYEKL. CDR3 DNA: TGCGCCAGCAGCCAAGATTGGGGGCAGAACACTGAAGCTTTCTTT. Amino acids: CASSQDWGQNTEAFF.

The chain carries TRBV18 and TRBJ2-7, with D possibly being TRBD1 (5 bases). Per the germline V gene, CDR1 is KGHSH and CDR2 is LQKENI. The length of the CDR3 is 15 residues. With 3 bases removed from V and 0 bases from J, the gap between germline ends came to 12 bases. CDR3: CASSPSTASSYEQYF. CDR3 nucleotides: TGTGCCAGCTCACCCTCGACAGCCAGCTCCTACGAGCAGTACTTC.

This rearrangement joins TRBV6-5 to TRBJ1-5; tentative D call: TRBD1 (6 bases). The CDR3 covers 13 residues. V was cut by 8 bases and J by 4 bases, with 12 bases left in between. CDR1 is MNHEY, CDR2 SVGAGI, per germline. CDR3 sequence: CASREGVNQPQHF. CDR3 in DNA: TGTGCCAGCCGAGAGGGGGTTAATCAGCCCCAGCATTTT.

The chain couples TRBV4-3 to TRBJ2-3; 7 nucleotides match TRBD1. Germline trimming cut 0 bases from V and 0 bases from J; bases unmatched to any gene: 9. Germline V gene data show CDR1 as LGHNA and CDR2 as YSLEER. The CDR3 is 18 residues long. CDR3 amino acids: CASSQDPGTETSTDTQYF. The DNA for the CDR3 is TGCGCCAGCAGCCAAGATCCTGGGACAGAAACCAGCACAGATACGCAGTATTTT.

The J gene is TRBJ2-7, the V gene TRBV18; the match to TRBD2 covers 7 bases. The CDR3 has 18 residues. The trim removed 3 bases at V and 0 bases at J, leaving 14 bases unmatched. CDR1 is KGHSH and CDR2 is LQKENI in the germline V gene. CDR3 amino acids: CASSPGGRAGPRSYEQYF. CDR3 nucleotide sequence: TGTGCCAGCTCACCTGGAGGGAGGGCCGGCCCCCGCTCCTACGAGCAGTACTTC.

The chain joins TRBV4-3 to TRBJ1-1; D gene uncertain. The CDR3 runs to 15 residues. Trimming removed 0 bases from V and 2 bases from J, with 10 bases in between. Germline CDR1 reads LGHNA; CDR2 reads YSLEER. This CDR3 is CASSQDSEGNTEAFF. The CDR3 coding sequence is TGCGCCAGCAGCCAAGATAGCGAGGGCAACACTGAAGCTTTCTTT.

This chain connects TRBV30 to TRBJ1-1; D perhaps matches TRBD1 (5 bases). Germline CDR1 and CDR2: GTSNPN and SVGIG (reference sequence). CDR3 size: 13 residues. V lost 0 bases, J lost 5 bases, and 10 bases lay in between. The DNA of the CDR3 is TGTGCCTGGAGTGTTTGGGGCGCGACTGAAGCTTTCTTT. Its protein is CAWSVWGATEAFF.

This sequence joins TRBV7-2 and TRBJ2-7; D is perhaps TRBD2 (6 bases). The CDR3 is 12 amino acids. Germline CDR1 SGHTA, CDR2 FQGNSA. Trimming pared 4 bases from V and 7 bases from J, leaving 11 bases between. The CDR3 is CASSSLGGEQYF. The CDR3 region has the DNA TGTGCCAGCAGCTCCCTGGGGGGTGAGCAGTACTTC.